The clone carrying this T cell receptor (beta chain) turned up a few times. The antigen is undetermined. TCRdb itself ran the reads through MiXCR, one entry per CDR3 protein. This table holds 71,000 or so distinct CDR3 sequences, approximately 22% found once. The data stem from a study of T cell repertoires in cytomegalovirus infection. Whole-study context: Researchers turned to recently identified HLA-C-restricted CMV epitopes as well as well-studied HLA-B-restricted ones. Public TCR beta signatures were indicative of both CMV infection and a matching HLA type.

Study-level points and caveats: HLA-C-restricted CMV-specific TCR beta clonotypes prevailed in the ex vivo response. People with CMV and the relevant HLA were identified by cumulative public TCR beta family frequency.

The sample consisted of CD8+ T cells from cultured PBMCs, taken from culture after CMV antigen stimulation. This clonotype originated in a human donor in good health (CMV status not recorded). Some clones in this sample may be carry-over from other donors' samples.

The CDR3 spells CASSPLYEDTQYF. CDR3 DNA sequence: TGTGCCAGCAGCCCCTTATACGAAGATACGCAGTATTTT. This rearrangement joins TRBV7-2 to TRBJ2-3; D remains unclear. CDR3 length equals 13 residues. Germline V CDR1 and CDR2: SGHTA, FQGNSA. V lost 5 bases and J lost 5, with 11 bases in between.